The 19 T cell receptor beta chains below all came from one sample that was sequenced in a study of OX40 agonist ivuxolimab in advanced cancers. Receptors were amplified or captured by the immunoSEQ multiplex PCR assay. Imported from immuneACCESS, the table was reduced by TCRdb to in-frame sequences with V and J called. These copies leave out some clones; in studies compared against another copy, an unresolved V gene accounts for under half, and the cause of the remainder is not known. Within this sample are about 100,000 clones, with approximately 94% of them counted one time only. Jointly, the top ten make up roughly 2.6% of the sample. The sequenced sample was CD4+ or CD8+ T cells sorted from blood, obtained in a trial of the OX40 agonist ivuxolimab. The receptor set was obtained from an adult with an advanced solid tumor such as melanoma, head and neck, liver or kidney cancer.

The chain employs TRBV27 and TRBJ2-3; the D is unclear. V was trimmed by 3 bases and J by 0 bases, leaving 7 bases between them. This CDR3 spans 14 amino acids. Germline lookup yields CDR1 MNHEY and CDR2 SMNVEV (reference sequence). As DNA, the CDR3 is TGTGCCAGCAGTTTTCAGGAAAGCACAGATACGCAGTATTTT. Amino acid sequence: CASSFQESTDTQYF.

V and J are TRBV10-2 and TRBJ2-7; TRBD1 or TRBD2 may be the D gene (6 bases each). V lost 7 bases, J lost 4 bases, and 11 bases lay in between. From germline, CDR1 is WSHSY and CDR2 SAAADI. CDR3 length equals 12 residues. CDR3 coding DNA: TGCGCCAGCAAGGGGGGCGGATACGAGCAGTACTTC. This gives the protein CASKGGGYEQYF.

V usage is TRBV2 and J usage is TRBJ1-5; 10 bases agree with TRBD1. J gave up 3 bases and V 4 bases, and 3 bases lay outside the gene matches. Germline loops: CDR1 SNHLY, CDR2 FYNNEI. CDR3 length: 15 amino acids. CDR3: CASSAGQGHNQPQHF. The CDR3 nucleotides are TGTGCCAGCAGTGCGGGACAGGGGCACAATCAGCCCCAGCATTTT.

CDR3 in amino acids: CASNSGTVAYNEQFF. The DNA of the CDR3 is TGTGCCAGCAACTCCGGGACCGTGGCCTACAATGAGCAGTTCTTC. V gene TRBV27 combines with J gene TRBJ2-1; D is tentatively TRBD1 or TRBD2 (5 bases each). The CDR3 totals 15 residues. Looked up from germline, CDR1 is MNHEY and CDR2 is SMNVEV (reference sequence). Trimming removed 7 bases at V and 2 bases at J, with 15 bases between.

The rearrangement uses TRBV4-1 and TRBJ2-7; a weak D match, TRBD1 (6 bases). Germline V gene sequence: CDR1 MGHRA, CDR2 YSYEKL. The V and J ends lost 2 bases and 3 bases respectively, with 14 bases between them. This CDR3 has 15 residues. CDR3 sequence: CASSQTVSTGYEQYF. The CDR3 DNA follows: TGCGCCAGCAGCCAAACGGTCTCGACAGGCTACGAGCAGTACTTC.

The gene calls are TRBV4-1 and TRBJ2-1; 12 nucleotides match TRBD2. The CDR3 has 18 amino acids. Germline trimming cut 5 bases from V and 7 bases from J; bases unmatched to any gene: 15. Per the germline V gene, CDR1 is MGHRA and CDR2 is YSYEKL. The CDR3 coding sequence is TGCGCCAGCAGCACGTCGACTAGCGGGAGACCCGTAAGGAATGAGCAGTTCTTC. This translates into CASSTSTSGRPVRNEQFF.

This chain joins TRBV27 and TRBJ2-3; D is undetermined. Trimming removed 1 base at V and 12 bases at J, with 5 bases between. The length of the CDR3 is 10 residues. The V gene's germline CDR1 is MNHEY and CDR2 SMNVEV (reference sequence). The DNA of the CDR3 is TGTGCCAGCAGTTTATACCCCCAGTATTTT. Translated: CASSLYPQYF.

The genes are TRBV18 and TRBJ2-2; D is uncertain. Germline CDR1 reads KGHSH; CDR2 reads LQKENI. V lost 0 bases, J lost 3 bases, and 2 bases lay in between. This CDR3 region has 13 residues. CDR3 DNA: TGTGCCAGCTCACCACCGTACACCGGGGAGCTGTTTTTT. The encoded protein is CASSPPYTGELFF.

The chain couples TRBV2 to TRBJ2-5; 9 positions match TRBD1. Germline V gene lookup returns CDR1 SNHLY and CDR2 FYNNEI. This CDR3 spans 16 amino acids. V shed 7 bases and J 3 bases; nucleotides not matched to a gene: 12. The CDR3 reads CASTPRTGAAKETQYF. The DNA for the CDR3 is TGTGCCAGCACCCCCCGGACAGGGGCAGCAAAAGAGACCCAGTACTTC.

Comment on this clone: This same CDR3 is encoded by further DNA sequences in the sample. The J gene is TRBJ2-3, the V gene TRBV7-6; D may correspond to TRBD1 or TRBD2 (5 bases each). The length of the CDR3 is 14 residues. Trimming shortened V by 0 bases and J by 1 base, and 5 bases separated the two germline ends. The germline V gene has CDR1 SGHVS and CDR2 FNYEAQ. DNA of the CDR3: TGTGCCAGCAGCTTAGCGGGGGGCACAGATACGCAGTATTTT. Protein product: CASSLAGGTDTQYF.

Note on this clone: One end of the junction does not line up with germline, which may come from a read error. This chain joins TRBV4-1 and TRBJ2-5, with D possibly being TRBD2 (5 bases). The CDR3 runs 16 residues. Germline lookup yields CDR1 MGHRA and CDR2 YSYEKL. The CDR3 region has the DNA TGCGCCAGCAGTCATTTCCCGGACCGAGGGCAAGAGGCCCAGTACTTC. Translating it yields CASSHFPDRGQEAQYF.

V gene TRBV11-2 combines with J gene TRBJ2-1; TRBD2 agrees at 11 bases. The germline gives CDR1 SGHAT, CDR2 FQNNGV. The CDR3 runs to 15 residues. V trimming: 5 bases; J trimming: 6 bases; junction bases outside the gene matches: 6. The CDR3 DNA reads as TGTGCCAGCAGCCTTAGCGGGAGGGCCAGCAATGAGCAGTTCTTC. This codes for CASSLSGRASNEQFF.

The rearrangement joins TRBV10-2 to TRBJ2-1; 10 bases are shared with TRBD2. This CDR3 is 14 amino acids long. CDR1 and CDR2 from the germline V gene are WSHSY and SAAADI. The V and J ends lost 8 bases and 7 bases, in that order; junction bases with no gene match: 8. The CDR3 DNA is TGCGCCAGCTCAGCGGGAGGGATTTGGAATGAGCAGTTCTTC. Amino acids: CASSAGGIWNEQFF.

J is TRBJ1-2 and V is TRBV20-1; D gene uncertain. This CDR3 spans 11 amino acids. The V end was cut by 6 bases, the J end by 4 bases, with 9 bases between. CDR1 is DFQATT and CDR2 is SNEGSKA in the germline V gene (reference sequence). For the CDR3, the DNA is TGCAGTGCCATTTCAGGCTATGGCTACACCTTC. This translates into CSAISGYGYTF.

This clone was seen many times. V and J are TRBV9 and TRBJ2-5, with D perhaps TRBD2 (6 bases). Germline CDR1 and CDR2: SGDLS and YYNGEE. V lost 3 bases to trimming and J lost 4 bases, with 19 bases between them. The CDR3 spans 16 residues. Here the CDR3 DNA reads TGTGCCAGCAGCGCGGGTGAGACTAGTGGAGGAGAGACCCAGTACTTC. This gives the protein CASSAGETSGGETQYF.

The V call is TRBV27, the J call TRBJ1-5, with D tentatively TRBD1 (5 bases). CDR3 length: 16 residues. Germline CDR1 MNHEY, CDR2 SMNVEV (reference sequence). The V gene lost 7 bases and the J gene lost 4 bases, with 20 bases spanning the gap. The CDR3: CASTSLSGWGNQPQHF. The CDR3 nucleotides read TGTGCCAGCACCAGTCTCTCAGGGTGGGGAAATCAGCCCCAGCATTTT.

The chain combines TRBV5-6 with TRBJ1-2; D is unclear. Looked up from germline, CDR1 is SGHDT and CDR2 is YYEEEE. CDR3 length: 15 amino acids. The V and J ends lost 4 bases and 7 bases respectively, with 20 bases between them. Written as DNA, the CDR3 is TGTGCCAGCAGCCCGGGCCTGTCCATTTTGTCTGGCTACACCTTC. Amino acids: CASSPGLSILSGYTF.

V is TRBV11-2 and J is TRBJ2-1, with a tentative D call TRBD2 (6 bases). The CDR3 contains 13 residues. V dropped 6 bases and J dropped 7 bases, with 13 bases sitting between them. Germline values: CDR1 SGHAT, CDR2 FQNNGV. The CDR3 spells CASSRREPNEQFF. The DNA of the CDR3 is TGTGCCAGCAGTCGGCGGGAACCAAATGAGCAGTTCTTC. Full variable domain (outside the CDR3, taken from reference TRBV11-2 and TRBJ2-1): EAGVAQSPRYKIIEKRQSVAFWCNPISGHATLYWYQQILGQGPKLLIQFQNNGVVDDSQLPKDRFSAERLKGVDSTLKIQPAKLEDSAVYLCASSRREPNEQFFGPGTRLTVL.

This chain joins TRBV14 and TRBJ2-1; 7 bases map to TRBD1. V shed 3 bases, J shed 4 bases, and the junction held 6 bases outside the gene matches. Germline CDR1 SGHDN, CDR2 FVKESK. The CDR3 consists of 15 residues. CDR3 region: CASSHGTEAYNEQFF. The CDR3 region has the DNA TGTGCCAGCAGCCATGGGACAGAAGCTTACAATGAGCAGTTCTTC.